A selection of T cell receptor beta chains follows, all from one sample in a study of blood T cells in healthy people across ages. TCRdb reprocessed the 5' RACE reads via MiXCR and lists one record per CDR3 protein. The sample records around 1.1 million distinct CDR3 sequences, 35% to 40% being singletons. Sequencing input: blood. Receptor source: a man between 18 and 35 years old in good health. Both conserved end residues are part of each CDR3. The D gene is left open where the match is weak. Only some rows state a clone size, as once, few, many or a class for expanded clones.

NA	TRBJ2-3	TRBV20-1	TRBD2	CSASTGGASNTQYF	TGCAGTGCTAGCACGGGGGGGGCGTCAAATACGCAGTATTTT
NA	TRBJ1-2	TRBV7-2	NA	CASYRLINYGYTF	TGTGCCAGCTATCGTCTAATTAACTATGGCTACACCTTC
NA	TRBJ2-3	TRBV3-1	TRBD2	CASSQDKRGTPDTQYF	TGTGCCAGCAGCCAAGATAAGCGGGGGACCCCAGATACGCAGTATTTT
NA	TRBJ1-5	TRBV4-1	NA	CASSQNRVAQPQHF	TGCGCCAGCAGCCAAAACAGGGTCGCACAGCCCCAGCATTTT
NA	TRBJ1-1	TRBV12-3/TRBV12-4	NA	CASSLRGVNTEAFF	TGTGCCAGCAGTTTAAGGGGCGTCAACACTGAAGCTTTCTTT
NA	TRBJ1-2	TRBV10-3	NA	CAIKSSNYGYTF	TGTGCCATCAAAAGCTCTAACTATGGCTACACCTTC
NA	TRBJ2-3	TRBV20-1	NA	CSASKGTDTQYF	TGCAGTGCTAGTAAGGGCACAGATACGCAGTATTTT
many	TRBJ2-1	TRBV6-5	NA	CASTATGKNEQFF	TGTGCCAGCACCGCAACGGGGAAAAATGAGCAGTTCTTC
few	TRBJ1-1	TRBV5-1	NA	CASSLNLVNTEAFF	TGCGCCAGCAGCTTGAATTTGGTCAACACTGAAGCTTTCTTT
few	TRBJ1-5	TRBV28	NA	CASSLWGSSNQPQHF	TGTGCCAGCAGTTTATGGGGATCGAGCAATCAGCCCCAGCATTTT
few	TRBJ2-5	TRBV6-5	NA	CASSYSGQTQYF	TGTGCCAGCAGTTACTCGGGGCAGACCCAGTACTTC
NA	TRBJ2-4	TRBV5-5	NA	CASSREIPRDIQYF	TGTGCCAGCAGCCGGGAAATTCCGCGGGACATTCAGTACTTC
NA	TRBJ2-2	TRBV2	NA	CARTGNTGELFF	TGTGCCAGGACAGGGAACACCGGGGAGCTGTTTTTT
few	TRBJ2-3	TRBV9	NA	CASSVGLLATDTQYF	TGTGCCAGCAGCGTAGGTCTTCTAGCCACAGATACGCAGTATTTT
few	TRBJ2-7	TRBV6-2/TRBV6-3	TRBD1	CASSYGRDRGNEQYF	TGTGCCAGCAGTTACGGTCGGGACAGGGGTAACGAGCAGTACTTC